This is a list of T cell receptor beta chains from one sample in a study of cytomegalovirus exposure and HLA in healthy donors. Data came from immunoSEQ multiplex PCR; TCRdb stores just in-frame clones and leaves some out. Of 120,000 or so clones listed, roughly 86% are singletons. Sample: PBMCs. The receptors were gathered from a man aged 18 to 29 in good health and CMV-seronegative. The CDR3 runs from the conserved cysteine through the conserved F or W. D genes are given only for firm matches. Not every row has a clone size; where given, it reads once, few, many or a size class.

clone size	V gene	J gene	D gene	CDR3 DNA	CDR3 protein
.	TRBV7-6	TRBJ2-7	TRBD1	TGTGCCAGCAGCTTACCGGCCGGGACAGGGGAATTAGTGGAGAACTACGAGCAGTACTTC	CASSLPAGTGELVENYEQYF
.	TRBV2	TRBJ2-5	.	TGTGCCAGCGAGGGCCAAGGGGGGGCCCAGTACTTC	CASEGQGGAQYF
.	TRBV27	TRBJ1-3	.	TGTGCCAGCAGTTTCCGAGGGACTGGAAACACCATATATTTT	CASSFRGTGNTIYF
.	TRBV6-1	TRBJ1-1	.	TGTGCCAGCAGCCTCCTACAGGGAGAAGCTTTCTTT	CASSLLQGEAFF
.	TRBV19	TRBJ1-1	.	TGTGCCAGTAGCCCATATTTAGGAGGGCACGAGGGAGCTTTCTTT	CASSPYLGGHEGAFF
.	TRBV7-2	TRBJ2-3	.	TGTGCCAGCAGCTTCCTAGCCGTCACAGATACGCAGTATTTT	CASSFLAVTDTQYF
medium-sized	TRBV2	TRBJ2-7	.	TGTGCCAGCAGTGAAGCGAACAGCCTTAGGGGCGAGCAGTACTTC	CASSEANSLRGEQYF
once	TRBV9	TRBJ1-1	TRBD1	TGTGCCAGCAGCCCAGAAGGGACAGTGAACACTGAAGCTTTCTTT	CASSPEGTVNTEAFF
.	TRBV5-4	TRBJ2-5	TRBD2	TGTGCCAGCAGCTTGGGACTAGCGCAAGAGACCCAGTACTTC	CASSLGLAQETQYF
.	TRBV10-3	TRBJ2-7	.	TGTGCCATCAGCCGGGGCTCCTACGAGCAGTACTTC	CAISRGSYEQYF
.	TRBV2	TRBJ2-3	TRBD2	TGTGCCAGCAGTGCGGGGGGACTAGCGGGGGGCTGGGATACGCAGTATTTT	CASSAGGLAGGWDTQYF
.	TRBV19	TRBJ2-7	TRBD1	TGTGCCAGTAGTACATTTAAGGGGGCCGAGCAGTACTTC	CASSTFKGAEQYF
.	TRBV19	TRBJ1-5	.	TGTGCCAGTAGTATAGATGGTCCGGCAGGGGTACAGCCCCAGCATTTT	CASSIDGPAGVQPQHF
once	TRBV20-1	TRBJ1-1	TRBD1	TGCAGTGCTAGGGTAGGGGGCTCGGCTTTCTTT	CSARVGGSAFF
.	TRBV7-2	TRBJ2-5	.	TGTGCCAGCAGCAAGGGGGTGGAGACCCAGTACTTC	CASSKGVETQYF
.	TRBV27	TRBJ2-3	TRBD2	TGTGCCAGCAGTTCACTAGCGGGGTTGAGCACAGATACGCAGTATTTT	CASSSLAGLSTDTQYF